This entry features one T cell receptor (beta chain) sequence. Antigen unknown. These data come from a study of molecular identifiers for immune sequencing clone quantification. Study results and limitations: Clonotypes surpassing 20 RNA copies contained over 97% of effector molecules, versus under 1% in naive cells. Clone sizes could be underestimated for highly expanded clones when identical TCR molecules share a barcode. Jurkat TCR RNA that was spiked in from one cell was reportedly detectable among 750,000 to 1,000,000 naive cells.

Germline lookup yields CDR1 WNHNN and CDR2 SYGVQD (reference sequence). Trimming stripped 9 bases from V and 6 bases from J, with 9 bases between. The CDR3 runs to 11 residues. The authors sorted naive CD8 T cells as CD8+CD4-CCR7+CD45RA+. Each CDR3 protein gets one entry after TCRdb re-called the PCR reads with MiXCR. The sample holds under 350,000 distinct CDR3 sequences, about 22% seen once. The chain is built from TRBV10-1 and TRBJ2-1, with no clear D. Sequencing was done on a sample of naive CD8+ T cells from blood, with Jurkat cell RNA spiked in. The subset was: FACS-sorted CD8+CD4-CCR7+CD45RA+ naive T cells. The clonotype comes from a human donor in good health. Some libraries in this study had Jurkat cell RNA spiked in. Here the CDR3 DNA reads TGCGCCAGTGGGCAGTCCAATGAGCAGTTCTTC. Its translation is CASGQSNEQFF.